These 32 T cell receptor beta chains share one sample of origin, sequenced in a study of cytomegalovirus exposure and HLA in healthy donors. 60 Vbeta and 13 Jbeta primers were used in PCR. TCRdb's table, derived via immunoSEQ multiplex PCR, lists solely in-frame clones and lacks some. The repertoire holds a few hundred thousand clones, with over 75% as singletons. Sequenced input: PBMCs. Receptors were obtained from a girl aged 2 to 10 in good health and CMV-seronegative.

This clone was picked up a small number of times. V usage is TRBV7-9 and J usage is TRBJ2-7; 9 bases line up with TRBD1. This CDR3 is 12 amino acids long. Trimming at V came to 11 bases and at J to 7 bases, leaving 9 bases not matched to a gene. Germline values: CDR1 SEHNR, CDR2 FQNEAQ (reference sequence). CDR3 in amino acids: CAWGTGPREQYF. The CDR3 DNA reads TGTGCCTGGGGGACAGGGCCTCGAGAGCAGTACTTC. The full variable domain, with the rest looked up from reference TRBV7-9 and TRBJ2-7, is DTGVSQNPRHKITKRGQNVTFRCDPISEHNRLYWYRQTLGQGPEFLTYFQNEAQLEKSRLLSDRFSAERPKGSFSTLEIQRTEQGDSAMYLCAWGTGPREQYFGPGTRLTVT.

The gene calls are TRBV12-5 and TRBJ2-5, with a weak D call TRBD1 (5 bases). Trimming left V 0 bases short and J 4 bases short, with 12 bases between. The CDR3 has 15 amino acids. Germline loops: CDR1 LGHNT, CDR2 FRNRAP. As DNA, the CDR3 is TGTGCTAGTGGTTTGGTTCAGGGAACGGGAGAGACCCAGTACTTC. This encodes CASGLVQGTGETQYF.

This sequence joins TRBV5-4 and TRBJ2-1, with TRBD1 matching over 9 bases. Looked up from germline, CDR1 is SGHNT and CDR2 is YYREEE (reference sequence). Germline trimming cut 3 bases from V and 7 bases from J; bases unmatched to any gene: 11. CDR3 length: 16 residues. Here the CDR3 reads CASSWDRDFGINEQFF. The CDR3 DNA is TGTGCCAGCAGCTGGGACAGGGACTTCGGTATTAATGAGCAGTTCTTC. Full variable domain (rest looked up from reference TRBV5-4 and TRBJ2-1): ETGVTQSPTHLIKTRGQQVTLRCSSQSGHNTVSWYQQALGQGPQFIFQYYREEENGRGNFPPRFSGLQFPNYSSELNVNALELDDSALYLCASSWDRDFGINEQFFGPGTRLTVL.

CDR3: CAWTLLGLGDIQYF. DNA for the CDR3: TGTGCCTGGACCCTACTCGGACTAGGCGACATTCAGTACTTC. V usage is TRBV30 and J usage is TRBJ2-4; 7 positions match TRBD2. With V trimmed by 4 bases and J by 8 bases, 11 bases remained unmatched. CDR1 is GTSNPN and CDR2 is SVGIG in the germline V gene (reference sequence). CDR3 length: 14 amino acids.

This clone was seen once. CDR3 DNA sequence: TGTGCCAGCAGTCCTATCGCGGATACGCAGTATTTT. This encodes CASSPIADTQYF. V is TRBV27 and J is TRBJ2-3, with no clear D. This CDR3 has 12 residues. With 5 bases removed from V and 6 bases from J, the gap between germline ends came to 9 bases. The germline V gene has CDR1 MNHEY and CDR2 SMNVEV (reference sequence).

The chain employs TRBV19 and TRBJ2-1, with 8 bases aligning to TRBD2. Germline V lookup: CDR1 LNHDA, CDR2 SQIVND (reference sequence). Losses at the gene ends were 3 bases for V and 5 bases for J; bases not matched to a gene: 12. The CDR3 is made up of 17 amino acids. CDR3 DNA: TGTGCCAGTAGTATCTTAAGGACTAGCTTAGTAGACAATGAGCAGTTCTTC. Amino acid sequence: CASSILRTSLVDNEQFF. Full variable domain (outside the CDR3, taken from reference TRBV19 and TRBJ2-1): DGGITQSPKYLFRKEGQNVTLSCEQNLNHDAMYWYRQDPGQGLRLIYYSQIVNDFQKGDIAEGYSVSREKKESFPLTVTSAQKNPTAFYLCASSILRTSLVDNEQFFGPGTRLTVL.

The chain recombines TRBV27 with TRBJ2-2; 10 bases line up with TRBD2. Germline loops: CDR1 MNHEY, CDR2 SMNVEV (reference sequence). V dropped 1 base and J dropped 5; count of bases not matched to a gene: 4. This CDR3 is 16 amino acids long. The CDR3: CASSLFPSGRTGELFF. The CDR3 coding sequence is TGTGCCAGCAGTTTATTTCCTAGCGGGAGAACCGGGGAGCTGTTTTTT.

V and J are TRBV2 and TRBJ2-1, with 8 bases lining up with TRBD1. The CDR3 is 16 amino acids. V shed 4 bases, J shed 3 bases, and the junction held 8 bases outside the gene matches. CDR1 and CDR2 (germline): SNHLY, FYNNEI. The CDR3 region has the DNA TGTGCCAGCAGTGGGGCGACAGGGGAGGTCTACAATGAGCAGTTCTTC. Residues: CASSGATGEVYNEQFF.

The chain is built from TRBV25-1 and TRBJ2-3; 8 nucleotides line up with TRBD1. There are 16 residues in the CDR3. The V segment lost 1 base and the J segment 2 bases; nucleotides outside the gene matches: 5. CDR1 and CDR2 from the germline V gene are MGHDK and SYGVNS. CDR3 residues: CASSEWRTGNTDTQYF. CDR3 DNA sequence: TGTGCCAGCAGTGAATGGCGGACAGGGAACACAGATACGCAGTATTTT.

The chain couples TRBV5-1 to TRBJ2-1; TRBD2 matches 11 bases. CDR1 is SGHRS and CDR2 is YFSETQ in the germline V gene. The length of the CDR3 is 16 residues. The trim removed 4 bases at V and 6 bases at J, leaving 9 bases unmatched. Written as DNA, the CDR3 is TGCGCCAGCAGCAGCATTTTAGCGGGGGGGCCCAATGAGCAGTTCTTC. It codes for CASSSILAGGPNEQFF.

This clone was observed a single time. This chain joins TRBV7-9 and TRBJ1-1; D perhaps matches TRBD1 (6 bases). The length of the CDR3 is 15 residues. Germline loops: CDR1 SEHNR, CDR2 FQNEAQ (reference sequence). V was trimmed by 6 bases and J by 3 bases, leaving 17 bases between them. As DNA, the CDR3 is TGTGCCAGCAGTCCTCGAGACGGGGGGCACACTGAAGCTTTCTTT. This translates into CASSPRDGGHTEAFF.

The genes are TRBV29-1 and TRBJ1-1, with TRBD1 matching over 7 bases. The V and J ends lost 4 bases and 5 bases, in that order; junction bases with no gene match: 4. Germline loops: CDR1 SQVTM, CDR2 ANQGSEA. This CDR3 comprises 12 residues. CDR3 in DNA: TGCAGCGTTGTGAGGGGGCAGACTGAAGCTTTCTTT. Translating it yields CSVVRGQTEAFF.

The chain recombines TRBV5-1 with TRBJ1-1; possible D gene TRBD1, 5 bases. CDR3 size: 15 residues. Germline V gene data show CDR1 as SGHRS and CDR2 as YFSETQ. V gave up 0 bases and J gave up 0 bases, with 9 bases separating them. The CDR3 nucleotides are TGCGCCAGCAGCTTGGTAGCAGGGTTGAACACTGAAGCTTTCTTT. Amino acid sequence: CASSLVAGLNTEAFF.

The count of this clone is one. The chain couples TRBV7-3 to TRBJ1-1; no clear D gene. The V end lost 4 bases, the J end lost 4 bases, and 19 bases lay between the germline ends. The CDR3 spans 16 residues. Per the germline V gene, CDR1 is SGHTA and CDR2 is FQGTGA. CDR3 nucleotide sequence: TGTGCCAGCAGCTCACGCAGTCGGGGTTGGGGCACTGAAGCTTTCTTT. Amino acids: CASSSRSRGWGTEAFF.

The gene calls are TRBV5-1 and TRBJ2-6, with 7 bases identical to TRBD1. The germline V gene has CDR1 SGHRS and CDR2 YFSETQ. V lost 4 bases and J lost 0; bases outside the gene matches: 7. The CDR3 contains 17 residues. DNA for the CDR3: TGCGCCAGCAGCCAGACAGGGCCCCGCTCTGGGGCCAACGTCCTGACTTTC. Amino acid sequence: CASSQTGPRSGANVLTF.

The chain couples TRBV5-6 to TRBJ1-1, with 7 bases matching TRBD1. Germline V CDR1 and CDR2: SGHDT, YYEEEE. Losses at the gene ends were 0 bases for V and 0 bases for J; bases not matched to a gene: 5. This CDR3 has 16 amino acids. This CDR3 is CASSLVATGLNTEAFF. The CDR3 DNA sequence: TGTGCCAGCAGCTTGGTCGCGACAGGGTTGAACACTGAAGCTTTCTTT. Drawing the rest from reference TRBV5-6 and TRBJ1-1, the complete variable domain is DAGVTQSPTHLIKTRGQQVTLRCSPKSGHDTVSWYQQALGQGPQFIFQYYEEEERQRGNFPDRFSGHQFPNYSSELNVNALLLGDSALYLCASSLVATGLNTEAFFGQGTRLTVV.

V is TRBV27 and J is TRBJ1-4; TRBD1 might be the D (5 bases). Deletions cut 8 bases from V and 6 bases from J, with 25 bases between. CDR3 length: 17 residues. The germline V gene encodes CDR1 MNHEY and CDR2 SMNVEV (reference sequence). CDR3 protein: CASAIRAVSSSYEKLFF. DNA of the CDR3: TGTGCCAGCGCCATCAGGGCAGTTAGCTCATCCTATGAAAAACTGTTTTTT.

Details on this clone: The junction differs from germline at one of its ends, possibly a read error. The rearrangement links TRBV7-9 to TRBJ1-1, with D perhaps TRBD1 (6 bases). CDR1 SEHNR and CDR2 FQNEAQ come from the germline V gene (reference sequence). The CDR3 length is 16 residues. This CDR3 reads CSSSLALRDKNTEAFF. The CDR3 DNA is TGTTCCAGCAGCTTAGCGCTCAGGGACAAGAACACTGAAGCTTTCTTT.

The CDR3: CASSSDYEQFF. DNA of the CDR3: TGTGCCAGCAGCTCGGACTATGAGCAGTTCTTC. The gene calls are TRBV5-4 and TRBJ2-1; a weak D match, TRBD2 (5 bases). V was clipped by 3 bases and J by 8 bases, with 6 bases between them. Germline CDR1 SGHNT, CDR2 YYREEE (reference sequence). The CDR3 extends over 11 amino acids.

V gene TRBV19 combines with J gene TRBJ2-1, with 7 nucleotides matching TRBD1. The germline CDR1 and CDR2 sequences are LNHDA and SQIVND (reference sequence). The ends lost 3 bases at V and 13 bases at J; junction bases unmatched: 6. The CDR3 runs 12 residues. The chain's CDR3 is CASSMTGPPQFF. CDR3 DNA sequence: TGTGCCAGTAGTATGACAGGGCCTCCCCAGTTCTTC.

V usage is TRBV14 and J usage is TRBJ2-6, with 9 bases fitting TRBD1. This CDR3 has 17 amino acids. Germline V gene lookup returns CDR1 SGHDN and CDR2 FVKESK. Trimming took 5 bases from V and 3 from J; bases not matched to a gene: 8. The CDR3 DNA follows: TGTGCCAGCAGCTTCCGGGACAGGGTCTTTGGGGCCAACGTCCTGACTTTC. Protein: CASSFRDRVFGANVLTF.

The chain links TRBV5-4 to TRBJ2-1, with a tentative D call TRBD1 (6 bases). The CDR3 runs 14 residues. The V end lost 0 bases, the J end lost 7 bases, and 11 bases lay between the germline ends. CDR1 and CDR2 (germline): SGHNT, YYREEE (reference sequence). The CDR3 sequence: CASSLVGGLNEQFF. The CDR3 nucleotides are TGTGCCAGCAGCTTGGTAGGGGGTTTGAATGAGCAGTTCTTC.

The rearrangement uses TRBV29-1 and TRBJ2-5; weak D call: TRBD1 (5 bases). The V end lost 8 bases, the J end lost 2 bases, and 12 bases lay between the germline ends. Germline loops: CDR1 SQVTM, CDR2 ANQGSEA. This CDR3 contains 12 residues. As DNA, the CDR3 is TGCAGCTTGAAAGGGGTACAAGAGACCCAGTACTTC. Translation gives CSLKGVQETQYF.

The CDR3 region has the DNA TGTGCCAGCCGGACAGTCTCCATAGGTCAGCCCCAGCATTTT. Amino acids: CASRTVSIGQPQHF. The V and J genes are TRBV6-1 and TRBJ1-5; D perhaps matches TRBD1 (6 bases). Germline V gene data show CDR1 as MNHNS and CDR2 as SASEGT. CDR3 size: 14 residues. Trimming stripped 8 bases from V and 6 bases from J, with 17 bases between.

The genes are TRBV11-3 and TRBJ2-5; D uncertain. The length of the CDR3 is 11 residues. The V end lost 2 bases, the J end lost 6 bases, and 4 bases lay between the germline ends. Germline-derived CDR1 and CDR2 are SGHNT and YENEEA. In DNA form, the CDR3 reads TGTGCCAGCAGCTTAACTAAGACCCAGTACTTC. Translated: CASSLTKTQYF.

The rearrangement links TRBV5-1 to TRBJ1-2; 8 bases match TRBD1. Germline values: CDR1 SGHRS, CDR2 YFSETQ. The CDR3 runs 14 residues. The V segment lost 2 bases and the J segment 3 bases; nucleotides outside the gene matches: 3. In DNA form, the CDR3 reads TGCGCCAGCAGCTTCAGGGGGCAGGACTATGGCTACACCTTC. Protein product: CASSFRGQDYGYTF.

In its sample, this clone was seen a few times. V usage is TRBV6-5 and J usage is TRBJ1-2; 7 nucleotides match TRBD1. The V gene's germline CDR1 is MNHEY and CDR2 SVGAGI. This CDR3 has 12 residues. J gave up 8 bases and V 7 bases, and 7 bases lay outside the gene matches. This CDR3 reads CASTPGGRGYTF. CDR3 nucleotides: TGTGCCAGCACCCCAGGGGGTCGGGGCTACACCTTC.

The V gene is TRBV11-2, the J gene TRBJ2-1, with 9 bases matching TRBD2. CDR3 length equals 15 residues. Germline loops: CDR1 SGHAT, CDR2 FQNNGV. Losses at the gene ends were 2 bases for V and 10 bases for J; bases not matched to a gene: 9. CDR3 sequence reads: CASSLNAGGMGEQFF. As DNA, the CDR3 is TGTGCCAGCAGCTTAAACGCGGGAGGGATGGGGGAGCAGTTCTTC. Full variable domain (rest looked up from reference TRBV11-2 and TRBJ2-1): EAGVAQSPRYKIIEKRQSVAFWCNPISGHATLYWYQQILGQGPKLLIQFQNNGVVDDSQLPKDRFSAERLKGVDSTLKIQPAKLEDSAVYLCASSLNAGGMGEQFFGPGTRLTVL.

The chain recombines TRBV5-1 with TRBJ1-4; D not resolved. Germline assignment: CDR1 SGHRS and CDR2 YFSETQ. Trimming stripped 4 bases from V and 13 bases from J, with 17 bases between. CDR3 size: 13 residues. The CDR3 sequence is CASSTITGEGLFF. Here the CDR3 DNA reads TGCGCCAGCAGCACCATTACCGGGGAGGGACTGTTTTTT.

CDR3 residues: CASSSWWTRETQYF. The CDR3 DNA sequence: TGTGCCAGCAGCTCTTGGTGGACTAGAGAGACCCAGTACTTC. This sequence joins TRBV5-6 and TRBJ2-5; 7 nucleotides match TRBD2. Germline V gene sequence: CDR1 SGHDT, CDR2 YYEEEE. Trimming at V came to 3 bases and at J to 4 bases, leaving 6 bases not matched to a gene. CDR3 length: 14 residues.

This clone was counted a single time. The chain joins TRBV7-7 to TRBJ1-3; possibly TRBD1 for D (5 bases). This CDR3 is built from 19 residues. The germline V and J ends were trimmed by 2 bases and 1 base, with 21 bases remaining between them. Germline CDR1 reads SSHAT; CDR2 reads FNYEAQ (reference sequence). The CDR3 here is CASSLLRGGSRASGNTIYF. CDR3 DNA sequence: TGTGCCAGCAGCTTACTGCGGGGGGGGTCCCGGGCTTCTGGAAACACCATATATTTT.

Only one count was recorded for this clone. For the CDR3, the DNA is TGCAGTGCTCGAGTAGGAGACGAAGCTTTCTTT. This codes for CSARVGDEAFF. V is TRBV20-1 and J is TRBJ1-1; no reliable D call. CDR3 length equals 11 residues. V shed 5 bases and J shed 8 bases, with 12 bases lying between them. The V gene's germline CDR1 is DFQATT and CDR2 SNEGSKA (reference sequence).